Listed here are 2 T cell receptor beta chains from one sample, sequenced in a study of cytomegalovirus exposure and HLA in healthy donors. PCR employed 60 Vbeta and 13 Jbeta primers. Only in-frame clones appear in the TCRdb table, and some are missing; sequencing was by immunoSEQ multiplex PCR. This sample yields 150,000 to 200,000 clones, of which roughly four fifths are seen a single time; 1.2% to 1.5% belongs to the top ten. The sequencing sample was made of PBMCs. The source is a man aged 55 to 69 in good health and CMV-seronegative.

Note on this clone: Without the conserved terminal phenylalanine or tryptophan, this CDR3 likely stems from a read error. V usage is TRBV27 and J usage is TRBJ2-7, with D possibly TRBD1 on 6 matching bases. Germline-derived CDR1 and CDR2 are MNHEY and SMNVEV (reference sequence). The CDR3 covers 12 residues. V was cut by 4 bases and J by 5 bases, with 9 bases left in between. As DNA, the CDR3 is TGTGCCAGCAGTTCTGGGGACAACGAGCAGTACCTC. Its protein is CASSSGDNEQYL.

CDR3 region: CASSGDSGHEQFF. DNA for the CDR3: TGTGCCAGCAGTGGGGACTCCGGACATGAGCAGTTCTTC. The rearrangement joins TRBV2 to TRBJ2-1; a possible D gene is TRBD2 (6 bases). Trimming pared 4 bases from V and 8 bases from J, leaving 12 bases between. The CDR3 loop spans 13 amino acids. Germline V lookup: CDR1 SNHLY, CDR2 FYNNEI. The full variable domain, completed using reference TRBV2 and TRBJ2-1, is EPEVTQTPSHQVTQMGQEVILRCVPISNHLYFYWYRQILGQKVEFLVSFYNNEISEKSEIFDDQFSVERPDGSNFTLKIRSTKLEDSAMYFCASSGDSGHEQFFGPGTRLTVL.